A selection of T cell receptor beta chains follows, all from one sample in a study of blood T cells in healthy people across ages. TCRdb independently ran MiXCR on the 5' RACE reads; one entry per CDR3 protein. Of just over 800,000 distinct CDR3 sequences in the sample, around 68% were seen once. Sequenced material: blood. These receptor sequences come from a man between 25 and 39 years old in good health. CDR3s include the opening cysteine and the closing phenylalanine or tryptophan. Fields, in order: J gene, clone size, V gene, D gene, CDR3 DNA, CDR3 protein. A D gene is named only where the DNA matches it firmly. Size is stated for part of the rows, as once, few or many counts, or as a class when the clone is expanded.

TRBJ2-5 | few | TRBV10-2 | - | TGCGCCAGCAGTGAAAATTTAAGGAGGGAGACCCAGTACTTC | CASSENLRRETQYF
TRBJ1-2 | once | TRBV6-2/TRBV6-3 | - | TGTTCGTACAACCCCATCTTTGACTATGGCTACACCTTC | CSYNPIFDYGYTF
TRBJ2-3 | - | TRBV14 | - | TGTGCCAGCAGCCAGGGGTTACAAGGAGATACGCAGTATTTT | CASSQGLQGDTQYF
TRBJ2-3 | few | TRBV20-1 | TRBD2 | TGCAGTGCTGGTCGTAGCGGGGCGGCAGATACGCAGTATTTT | CSAGRSGAADTQYF
TRBJ1-2 | - | TRBV29-1 | - | TGCAGCGTTGAGCCTATGACAGGACCCGGCCACAATGGCTACACCTTC | CSVEPMTGPGHNGYTF
TRBJ2-1 | few | TRBV10-3 | - | TGTGCCATCAGTGAACGGGGGCCCCCCGAGGAGCAGTTCTTC | CAISERGPPEEQFF
TRBJ2-5 | - | TRBV7-8 | - | TGTGCCAGCAGCCCAACTAATCCGGATGAGCAGTACTTC | CASSPTNPDEQYF
TRBJ2-7 | - | TRBV5-1 | TRBD2 | TGCGCCAGCAGCTTGGTAGCGGGGGTAGTTGAGCAGTACTTC | CASSLVAGVVEQYF
TRBJ1-2 | - | TRBV28 | - | TGTGCCAGCTTGGGGACATTTAACTATGGCTACACCTTC | CASLGTFNYGYTF
TRBJ2-1 | - | TRBV6-2/TRBV6-3 | TRBD2 | TGTGCCAGCAGTTACTTGGAAGCGGGGGGCGGCAATGAGCAGTTCTTC | CASSYLEAGGGNEQFF
TRBJ1-1 | once | TRBV5-8 | - | TGTGCCAGCAGCTCCCAGGGATTTATGAACACTGAAGCTTTCTTT | CASSSQGFMNTEAFF
TRBJ2-3 | few | TRBV12-3/TRBV12-4 | - | TGTGCCAGCAGCCCACGACTCGACCCAGATACGCAGTATTTT | CASSPRLDPDTQYF
TRBJ2-3 | - | TRBV7-8 | - | TGTGCCAGCAGCTTAGGGGGGGCGCGAGATACGCAGTATTTT | CASSLGGARDTQYF
TRBJ2-1 | - | TRBV4-1 | TRBD2 | TGCGCCAGCAGCCAAGGTGGACTAGCGGTTTCCTACAATGAGCAGTTCTTC | CASSQGGLAVSYNEQFF
TRBJ2-7 | - | TRBV18 | TRBD2 | TGTGCCAGCTCCCCCGGGACTAGCGGCGAGCAGTACTTC | CASSPGTSGEQYF
TRBJ2-1 | - | TRBV28 | TRBD2 | TGTGCCAGCAGCCAAAATATAGCGGGGGGCGAGCAGTTCTTC | CASSQNIAGGEQFF
TRBJ2-1 | - | TRBV20-1 | TRBD1 | TGCAGTGCTACCGGGACAGATTACTACAATGAGCAGTTCTTC | CSATGTDYYNEQFF
TRBJ2-3 | many | TRBV29-1 | TRBD2 | TGCAGCGCTGGGAGGAGCGGGGACGTGAGGGATACGCAGTATTTT | CSAGRSGDVRDTQYF
TRBJ1-4 | few | TRBV13 | - | TGTGCCAGCAGCTTCGTTCCAGGAGACTTTCGCTCAACTAATGAAAAACTGTTTTTT | CASSFVPGDFRSTNEKLFF
TRBJ2-7 | - | TRBV13 | TRBD2 | TGTGCCAGCAGTTTGAGACGGGGGGGCAGGAACGAGCAGTACTTC | CASSLRRGGRNEQYF
TRBJ2-3 | - | TRBV29-1 | TRBD2 | TGCAGCGGCAGCGGGAAACGAGATAGCACAGATACGCAGTATTTT | CSGSGKRDSTDTQYF
TRBJ1-6 | - | TRBV12-3/TRBV12-4 | - | TGTGCCAGCAGGGGGGACGGCTGTTTTTCACCCCTCCACTTT | CASRGDGCFSPLHF
TRBJ2-1 | - | TRBV7-3 | - | TGTGCCAGCAGCTACAGCCGGGTGGGCCACAATGAGCAGTTCTTC | CASSYSRVGHNEQFF
TRBJ2-5 | few | TRBV7-8 | - | TGTGCCAGCAGCTTAGCTTCATGGGGAGAGACCCAGTACTTC | CASSLASWGETQYF
TRBJ2-1 | few | TRBV20-1 | TRBD2 | TGCAGTGCAAACGACGGGACTAGCGGGGAGAACAATGAGCAGTTCTTC | CSANDGTSGENNEQFF
TRBJ2-7 | - | TRBV10-3 | - | TGTGCCATCACCGGGGGGCAGCAAACAGATACCGAGCAGTACTTC | CAITGGQQTDTEQYF
TRBJ2-3 | few | TRBV10-3 | - | TGTGCCATCAGTGAGTCACCCGGGACAGATACGCAGTATTTT | CAISESPGTDTQYF
TRBJ2-1 | - | TRBV29-1 | TRBD1 | TGCAGCGTTGATCGGACAGGGGTCGACAATGAGCAGTTCTTC | CSVDRTGVDNEQFF
TRBJ2-1 | once | TRBV6-2/TRBV6-3 | - | TGTGCCAGCACGGGGGTCTGGAATGAGCAGTTCTTC | CASTGVWNEQFF